This T cell receptor (beta chain) was sequenced in a study of cytotoxic CD8 clonotypes in ibrutinib-treated CLL. Across the whole study: With a range of 6 to 36, the median treatment time before response samples were taken was around 12 months.

This clone was counted between two and nine times. CDR1 and CDR2 from the germline V gene are MDHEN and SYDVKM. The CDR3 sequence is 14 residues long. With 3 bases removed from V and 4 bases from J, the gap between germline ends came to 12 bases. About 2.2 micrograms of genomic DNA came from cryopreserved PBMCs for TCR beta libraries. Sequencing was designed to attain a depth spanning 1 in 200,000 to 1 in 1 million T cells. Measured with immunoSEQ multiplex PCR; TCRdb has only the in-frame clones, and not every one. The repertoire holds more than 200,000 clones, with about three quarters as singletons.

Specimen: PBMCs, collected after 24 months of ibrutinib treatment. The rearrangement links TRBV28 to TRBJ1-1; D gene ambiguous. The TCR was taken from a human donor with chronic lymphocytic leukemia. This chain's CDR3 is CASSFPTISTEAFF. For the CDR3, the DNA is TGTGCCAGCAGTTTCCCAACCATCAGCACTGAAGCTTTCTTT.